This TCR beta chain came from a study of T cell responses to AZD1222 COVID-19 vaccine. The study's findings and limits: Regions left unmutated in variants are reportedly the target of nearly half of spike-specific TCRs.

Comment on this clone: The antigen is not known.

CDR1 MRHNA and CDR2 SNTAGT come from the germline V gene. This CDR3 comprises 16 residues. V was clipped by 5 bases and J by 2 bases; unmatched bases: 10. The protocol was immunoSEQ multiplex PCR, while the TCRdb copy is restricted to in-frame clones and leaves out a portion. The table includes around 20,000 clones, 84% detected once. The receptor was isolated from an adult who received the AZD1222 COVID-19 vaccine. The chain joins TRBV6-4 to TRBJ2-3; 7 bases fit TRBD2. Material: peripheral blood, obtained 28 days after the second AZD1222 dose. CDR3 sequence (DNA): TGTGCCAGCAGTAGAGCGGGATCAGACCCCACAGATACGCAGTATTTT. Encoded protein: CASSRAGSDPTDTQYF.